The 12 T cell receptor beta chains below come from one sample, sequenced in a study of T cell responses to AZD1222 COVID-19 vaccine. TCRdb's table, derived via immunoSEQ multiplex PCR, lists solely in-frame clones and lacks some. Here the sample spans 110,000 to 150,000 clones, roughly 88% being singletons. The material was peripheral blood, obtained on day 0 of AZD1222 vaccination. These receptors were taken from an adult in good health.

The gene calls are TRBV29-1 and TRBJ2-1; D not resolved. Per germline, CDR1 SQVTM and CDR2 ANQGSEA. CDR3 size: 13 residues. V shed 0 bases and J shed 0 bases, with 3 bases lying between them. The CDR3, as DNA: TGCAGCGTTGAAGATCGCTCCTACAATGAGCAGTTCTTC. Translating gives CSVEDRSYNEQFF.

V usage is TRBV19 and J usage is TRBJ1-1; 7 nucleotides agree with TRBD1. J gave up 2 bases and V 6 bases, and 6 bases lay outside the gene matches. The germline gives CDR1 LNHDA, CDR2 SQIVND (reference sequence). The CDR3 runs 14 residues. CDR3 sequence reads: CASSRQGGNTEAFF. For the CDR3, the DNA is TGTGCCAGTAGCCGACAGGGAGGAAACACTGAAGCTTTCTTT.

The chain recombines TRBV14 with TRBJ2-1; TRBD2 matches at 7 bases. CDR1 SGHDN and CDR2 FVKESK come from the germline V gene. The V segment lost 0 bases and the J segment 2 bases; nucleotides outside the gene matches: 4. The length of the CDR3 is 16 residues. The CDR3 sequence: CASSQEGLLAYNEQFF. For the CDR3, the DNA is TGTGCCAGCAGCCAAGAGGGACTACTGGCCTACAATGAGCAGTTCTTC.

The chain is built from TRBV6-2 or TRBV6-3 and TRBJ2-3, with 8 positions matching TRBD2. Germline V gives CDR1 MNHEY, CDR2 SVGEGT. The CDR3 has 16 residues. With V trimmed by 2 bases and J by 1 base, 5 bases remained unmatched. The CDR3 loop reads CASSYQREFGTDTQYF. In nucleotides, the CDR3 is TGTGCCAGCAGTTACCAGCGGGAGTTCGGCACAGATACGCAGTATTTT.

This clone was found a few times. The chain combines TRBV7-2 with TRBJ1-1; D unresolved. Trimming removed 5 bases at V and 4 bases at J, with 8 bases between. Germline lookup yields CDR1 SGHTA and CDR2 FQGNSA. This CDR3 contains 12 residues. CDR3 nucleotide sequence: TGTGCCAGCAGCAGGGAAAGCACTGAAGCTTTCTTT. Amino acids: CASSRESTEAFF.

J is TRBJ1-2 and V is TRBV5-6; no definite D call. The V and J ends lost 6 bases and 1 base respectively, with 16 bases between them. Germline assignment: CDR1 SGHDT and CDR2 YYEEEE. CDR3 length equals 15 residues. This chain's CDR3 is CASIALEGGNYGYTF. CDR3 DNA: TGTGCCAGCATAGCATTGGAGGGCGGTAACTATGGCTACACCTTC.

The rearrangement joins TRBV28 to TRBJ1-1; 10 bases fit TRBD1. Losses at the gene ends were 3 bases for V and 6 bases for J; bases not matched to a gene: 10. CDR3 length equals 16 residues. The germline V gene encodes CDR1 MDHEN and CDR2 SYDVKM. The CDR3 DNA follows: TGTGCCAGCAGTTTGGCTTCCGGGACAGGGGAGTCTGAAGCTTTCTTT. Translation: CASSLASGTGESEAFF.

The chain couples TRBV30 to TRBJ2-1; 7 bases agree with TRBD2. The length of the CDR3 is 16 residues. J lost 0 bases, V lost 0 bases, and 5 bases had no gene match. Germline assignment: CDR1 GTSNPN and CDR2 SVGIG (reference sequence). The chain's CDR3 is CAWSVAGPGSYNEQFF. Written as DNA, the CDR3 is TGTGCCTGGAGTGTAGCGGGGCCTGGCTCCTACAATGAGCAGTTCTTC.

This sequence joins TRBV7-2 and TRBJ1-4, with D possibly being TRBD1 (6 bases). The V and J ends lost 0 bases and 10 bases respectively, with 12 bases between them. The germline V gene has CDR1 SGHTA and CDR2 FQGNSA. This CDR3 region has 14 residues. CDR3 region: CASSLAGAGAKLFF. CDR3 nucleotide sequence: TGTGCCAGCAGCTTAGCGGGGGCAGGCGCAAAACTGTTTTTT. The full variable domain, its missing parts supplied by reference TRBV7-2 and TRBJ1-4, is GAGVSQSPSNKVTEKGKDVELRCDPISGHTALYWYRQSLGQGLEFLIYFQGNSAPDKSGLPSDRFSAERTGGSVSTLTIQRTQQEDSAVYLCASSLAGAGAKLFFGSGTQLSVL.

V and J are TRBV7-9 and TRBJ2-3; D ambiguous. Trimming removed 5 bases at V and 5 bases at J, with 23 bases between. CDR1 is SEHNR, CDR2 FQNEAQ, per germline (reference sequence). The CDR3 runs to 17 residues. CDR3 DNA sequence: TGTGCCAGCAGCCCGAAGGAGCAGCTTAAGGGTTTAGATACGCAGTATTTT. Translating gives CASSPKEQLKGLDTQYF.

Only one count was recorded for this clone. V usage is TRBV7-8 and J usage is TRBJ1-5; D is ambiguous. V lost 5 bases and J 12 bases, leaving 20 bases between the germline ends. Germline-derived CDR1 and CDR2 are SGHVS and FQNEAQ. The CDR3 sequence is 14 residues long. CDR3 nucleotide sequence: TGTGCCAGCAGCCCCCTCTCCCCCCGCCCGGACCAGCATTTT. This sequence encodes CASSPLSPRPDQHF.

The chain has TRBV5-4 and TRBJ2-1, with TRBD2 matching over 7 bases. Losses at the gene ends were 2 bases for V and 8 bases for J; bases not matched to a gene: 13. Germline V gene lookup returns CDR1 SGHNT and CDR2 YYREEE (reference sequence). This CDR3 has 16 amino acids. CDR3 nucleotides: TGTGCCAGCAGCTTCGCTATGGGCGGGGGATACCATGAGCAGTTCTTC. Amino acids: CASSFAMGGGYHEQFF.